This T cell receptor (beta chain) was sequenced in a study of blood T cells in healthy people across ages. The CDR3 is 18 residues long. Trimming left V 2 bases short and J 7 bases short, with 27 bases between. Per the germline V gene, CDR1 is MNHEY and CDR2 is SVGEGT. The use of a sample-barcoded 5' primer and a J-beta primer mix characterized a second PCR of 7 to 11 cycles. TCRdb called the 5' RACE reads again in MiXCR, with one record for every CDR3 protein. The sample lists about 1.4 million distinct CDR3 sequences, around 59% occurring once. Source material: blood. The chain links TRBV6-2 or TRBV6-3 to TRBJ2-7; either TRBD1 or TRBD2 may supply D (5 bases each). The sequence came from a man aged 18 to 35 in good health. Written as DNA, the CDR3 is TGTGCCAGCAGTTACGCTGGGGGACGGGGCACGTTCAACAATGAGCAGTACTTC. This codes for CASSYAGGRGTFNNEQYF.